The present T cell receptor (beta chain) was sequenced within a study of T cell responses to AZD1222 COVID-19 vaccine. Findings and limits, study-wide: Variant regions that are unmutated are reportedly the target of nearly half of spike-specific TCRs.

Germline lookup yields CDR1 SGHRS and CDR2 YFSETQ. The J segment lost 7 bases and the V segment lost 4 bases, leaving 9 bases of the junction unmatched. This CDR3 contains 15 residues. Concerning this clone: No antigen is known for it.

Measured with immunoSEQ multiplex PCR; TCRdb has only the in-frame clones, and not every one. The table shows 150,000 to 190,000 clones, with around 87% occurring only once. Sequenced material: peripheral blood, taken 28 days after the second AZD1222 dose. The chain couples TRBV5-1 to TRBJ1-4, with 8 nucleotides matching TRBD1. This receptor was obtained from an adult who received the AZD1222 COVID-19 vaccine. The CDR3 loop is CASSTGQGKSEKLFF. DNA of the CDR3: TGCGCCAGCAGCACTGGACAGGGAAAAAGTGAAAAACTGTTTTTT.